This T cell receptor beta chain appears in the sequencing data of a study of cytomegalovirus exposure and HLA in healthy donors. Study-wide results and caveats: HLA alleles showed associations with 16,951 TCR beta sequences in a later analysis, at a 0.05 false discovery rate. It emerged from a later analysis that several of the most significant clusters appeared to be linked to common viral pathogens.

The length of the CDR3 is 17 residues. Germline CDR1 SGHAT, CDR2 FQNNGV. J gave up 3 bases and V 6 bases, and 16 bases lay outside the gene matches. On this clone: Its antigen is not identified.

A multiplex PCR was run with 60 Vbeta primers and 13 Jbeta primers. Authors' analysis steps: Unique TCR beta chains totaled some 80 million in a later count, with roughly 12 million of them shared. Libraries were prepared by immunoSEQ multiplex PCR; TCRdb keeps only in-frame clonotypes and omits some of them. V, J and clone size were drawn from that table, and D and trimming were deduced from the DNA. This table holds around 140,000 clones, approximately 80% found once. Sequencing was carried out using PBMCs. The chain joins TRBV11-2 to TRBJ2-7; TRBD1 aligns across 8 bases. The sequence was collected from a male donor in good health and CMV-seropositive. This chain's CDR3 is CASRSLYDRGGNYEQYF. The CDR3 DNA follows: TGTGCCAGCAGGTCCCTTTATGACAGGGGTGGAAACTACGAGCAGTACTTC.